This is a list of T cell receptor beta chains from one sample in a study of CD8+ T cells in alopecia areata. The table came from immunoSEQ multiplex PCR; TCRdb's copy has only in-frame clones and leaves some out. The sample shows about 30,000 clones, approximately 60% of them seen only once. The sample was NKG2D-high CD8+ T cells sorted from blood. These receptors were collected from a human donor with alopecia areata. Each CDR3 is given with its conserved first and last residue. Each record gives: CDR3 DNA, CDR3 protein, D gene, J gene, clone size, V gene. A D gene is named only where the DNA matches it firmly. Clone size appears in some rows only: once, few, many, or a class for an expanded clone.

DNA: TGTGCCAGCACCCCAAGGACGGCGAGCACCGGGGAGCTGTTTTTT
CDR3: CASTPRTASTGELFF
D: -
J: TRBJ2-2
size: few
V: TRBV6-6

DNA: TGTGCCAGCTCACCGGGACAGGGGGATGTCAATGAGCAGTTCTTC
CDR3: CASSPGQGDVNEQFF
D: TRBD1
J: TRBJ2-1
size: medium-sized
V: TRBV18

DNA: TGTGCCAGCAGTCGTGACAGGGTAGTCTACGAGCAGTACTTC
CDR3: CASSRDRVVYEQYF
D: TRBD1
J: TRBJ2-7
size: -
V: TRBV28

DNA: TGTGCCAGCAGCTCAGCGGGGACAGCTATAGAGACCCAGTACTTC
CDR3: CASSSAGTAIETQYF
D: -
J: TRBJ2-5
size: -
V: TRBV6-5

DNA: TGTGCCAGCGGCCCAAGGGGGGTAGGGGCAGATACGCAGTATTTT
CDR3: CASGPRGVGADTQYF
D: -
J: TRBJ2-3
size: -
V: TRBV7-9

DNA: TGTGCCAGCCCCGGGGACAGCCCCAACACTGAAGCTTTCTTT
CDR3: CASPGDSPNTEAFF
D: TRBD1
J: TRBJ1-1
size: once
V: TRBV6-1

DNA: TGTGCCAGCAGTTGGGGTAGAGGGGGGGAGCAGTACTTC
CDR3: CASSWGRGGEQYF
D: -
J: TRBJ2-5
size: -
V: TRBV27

DNA: TGCAGCGTTGATGTGACAGGGGGTCTCTACGAGCAGTACTTC
CDR3: CSVDVTGGLYEQYF
D: TRBD1
J: TRBJ2-7
size: -
V: TRBV29-1

DNA: TGTGCCAGCAGTTTATCACAGGTCGGGGGGGAGCTGTTTTTT
CDR3: CASSLSQVGGELFF
D: -
J: TRBJ2-2
size: once
V: TRBV27

DNA: TGTGCCAGCAGTTTTACTCCCTACGAGCAGTACTTC
CDR3: CASSFTPYEQYF
D: -
J: TRBJ2-7
size: few
V: TRBV6-6

DNA: TGTGCCAGCAGCTTGGTAACGGGAGAGCAGTTCTTC
CDR3: CASSLVTGEQFF
D: -
J: TRBJ2-1
size: -
V: TRBV5-6

DNA: TGTGCCAGCAGCCATAACACAGGCACTGAAGCTTTCTTT
CDR3: CASSHNTGTEAFF
D: -
J: TRBJ1-1
size: -
V: TRBV5-4

DNA: TGCAGCGTCCCCAATCAGGGCACGCAGTATTTT
CDR3: CSVPNQGTQYF
D: -
J: TRBJ2-3
size: few
V: TRBV29-1

DNA: TGTGCCAGCAGTGACGGGCCGGCGAACACCGGGGAGCTGTTTTTT
CDR3: CASSDGPANTGELFF
D: -
J: TRBJ2-2
size: -
V: TRBV2

DNA: TGTGCCAGCAGCTTAGAGTACGAGCAGTACTTC
CDR3: CASSLEYEQYF
D: -
J: TRBJ2-7
size: few
V: TRBV7-2

DNA: TGTGCCAGCAGCACGTGGGAGGATAGCTCCTACGAGCAGTACTTC
CDR3: CASSTWEDSSYEQYF
D: -
J: TRBJ2-7
size: -
V: TRBV6-1

DNA: TGTGCCAGCAGCTTAAGTGCAGAGAACACTGAAGCTTTCTTT
CDR3: CASSLSAENTEAFF
D: -
J: TRBJ1-1
size: -
V: TRBV7-3

DNA: TGTGCCAGCAGCTTAGACTGGGGCGGGGGAGTTTACTTC
CDR3: CASSLDWGGGVYF
D: TRBD2
J: TRBJ2-7
size: -
V: TRBV7-6

DNA: TGTGCCAGCAGCTTAGGACAGGGTTTTTATGAGCAGTACTTC
CDR3: CASSLGQGFYEQYF
D: TRBD1
J: TRBJ2-7
size: -
V: TRBV7-9

DNA: TGCGCCAGCAGCCAAGGAGGGGGAGGCTCCTACGAGCAGTACTTC
CDR3: CASSQGGGGSYEQYF
D: -
J: TRBJ2-7
size: few
V: TRBV4-1

DNA: TGTGCCAGCAGCTTAGGCCGGGCAGAGACCCAGTACTTC
CDR3: CASSLGRAETQYF
D: -
J: TRBJ2-5
size: -
V: TRBV7-3

DNA: TGTGCCAGCAGTGCCAAACAGGGGGCAGACACTGAAGCTTTCTTT
CDR3: CASSAKQGADTEAFF
D: TRBD1
J: TRBJ1-1
size: -
V: TRBV25-1

DNA: TGTGCTAGCAGCTTTGGCCAGGGGGTTGATGAGCAGTTCTTC
CDR3: CASSFGQGVDEQFF
D: TRBD1
J: TRBJ2-1
size: few
V: TRBV7-7

DNA: TGCGCCAGCAGCGGGACAGCTAACACAGATACGCAGTATTTT
CDR3: CASSGTANTDTQYF
D: TRBD1
J: TRBJ2-3
size: -
V: TRBV5-1

DNA: TGTGCCAGCAGCTTACTGGCTAGTCTTGAGCAGTACTTC
CDR3: CASSLLASLEQYF
D: -
J: TRBJ2-7
size: -
V: TRBV28

DNA: TGTGCCTGGTCGCTCGGTAGGAGGGACCCATCCTACGAGCAGTACTTC
CDR3: CAWSLGRRDPSYEQYF
D: -
J: TRBJ2-7
size: -
V: TRBV30

DNA: TGTGCCAGCAGCCAAGATGTCCTAGCGGGAGATGGCACCGGGGAGCTGTTTTTT
CDR3: CASSQDVLAGDGTGELFF
D: TRBD2
J: TRBJ2-2
size: few
V: TRBV14

DNA: TGTGCCAGCAGGCATCCCTCTGGGGCCAACGTCCTGACTTTC
CDR3: CASRHPSGANVLTF
D: -
J: TRBJ2-6
size: -
V: TRBV28

DNA: TGTGCCAGCAGTTCCTACTACGAGCAGTACTTC
CDR3: CASSSYYEQYF
D: -
J: TRBJ2-7
size: -
V: TRBV28

DNA: TGTGCCAGCAGCTTGACCGGGACGGTAGCCAAAAACATTCAGTACTTC
CDR3: CASSLTGTVAKNIQYF
D: -
J: TRBJ2-4
size: -
V: TRBV5-6

DNA: TGTGCCAGCAGCCCGGGACAGGTCCAGGGCTACACCTTC
CDR3: CASSPGQVQGYTF
D: TRBD1
J: TRBJ1-2
size: -
V: TRBV7-9

DNA: TGCAGCGTTGGAGATTGGGACGGGAGGAAGAATTCACCCCTCCACTTT
CDR3: CSVGDWDGRKNSPLHF
D: -
J: TRBJ1-6
size: -
V: TRBV29-1

DNA: TGTGCCAGCTCACTTGAAGGCACTGAAGCTTTCTTT
CDR3: CASSLEGTEAFF
D: -
J: TRBJ1-1
size: -
V: TRBV18

DNA: TGTGCCAGCAGTTACTCGGCAGTCCGGCGGAATGAGCAGTTCTTC
CDR3: CASSYSAVRRNEQFF
D: -
J: TRBJ2-1
size: -
V: TRBV6-5

DNA: TGCAGCGTCATCAATATGGGACAGAGATTCTATGGCTACACCTTC
CDR3: CSVINMGQRFYGYTF
D: TRBD1
J: TRBJ1-2
size: -
V: TRBV29-1

DNA: TGTGCCTGGAGTGTCACAGGGTCATTGAACACTGAAGCTTTCTTT
CDR3: CAWSVTGSLNTEAFF
D: -
J: TRBJ1-1
size: -
V: TRBV30

DNA: TGTGCCAGCAGCCACCGCAGGGCGGAGTTTGAAAAACTGTTTTTT
CDR3: CASSHRRAEFEKLFF
D: -
J: TRBJ1-4
size: -
V: TRBV7-2

DNA: TGTGCCAGCAGTTCGCGGGATTCGGCCGCCCACCTTTACACCGGGGAGCTGTTTTTT
CDR3: CASSSRDSAAHLYTGELFF
D: -
J: TRBJ2-2
size: -
V: TRBV27

DNA: TGTGCCAGCAGCCAAGGACAGGGGAATCAGCCCCAGCATTTT
CDR3: CASSQGQGNQPQHF
D: TRBD1
J: TRBJ1-5
size: -
V: TRBV7-9

DNA: TGCAGCGTTGAAGGGACATTGTTGTCTCGCTACAATGAGCAGTTCTTC
CDR3: CSVEGTLLSRYNEQFF
D: -
J: TRBJ2-1
size: -
V: TRBV29-1

DNA: TGCGCCAGCAGCCAGTCTACAGGGGAAACCGGGGAGCTGTTTTTT
CDR3: CASSQSTGETGELFF
D: TRBD1
J: TRBJ2-2
size: -
V: TRBV4-1

DNA: TGTGCCTGGGGTCGATACAGGGGGCTTACCTACGAGCAGTACTTC
CDR3: CAWGRYRGLTYEQYF
D: TRBD1
J: TRBJ2-7
size: -
V: TRBV30

DNA: TGCGCCAGCAGCCATCCCGGGACAGGGGACACTGAAGCTTTCTTT
CDR3: CASSHPGTGDTEAFF
D: TRBD1
J: TRBJ1-1
size: -
V: TRBV4-1

DNA: TGTGCCATCAGTGATAGAAGCGACGAGCAGTACTTC
CDR3: CAISDRSDEQYF
D: -
J: TRBJ2-7
size: -
V: TRBV10-3

DNA: TGTGCCAGCAGTTTAAACCTGGGACTAGCGGGAGTAAACACAGATACGCAGTATTTT
CDR3: CASSLNLGLAGVNTDTQYF
D: TRBD2
J: TRBJ2-3
size: -
V: TRBV27